The 12 T cell receptor beta chains listed next were all sequenced from one sample in a study of regulatory T cells in long-lasting Graves disease. Arm-PCR of CDR3 regions and iRepertoire HTBI primers were used to build TCR beta libraries. A single record per CDR3 protein comes from TCRdb applying MiXCR to the multiplex PCR reads. Of about 220,000 distinct CDR3 sequences in the sample, around 19% are singletons; the top ten hold around 11%. Specified time point: newly diagnosed GD, antithyroid drugs for less than 3 months. TCR sequences were obtained from RNA taken from PBMCs. The sample was also linked to a second study, of T cells in Graves' hyperthyroidism and ophthalmopathy.

Sequencing used peripheral blood mononuclear cells (PBMCs), obtained at new diagnosis, from a patient treated with antithyroid drugs. The receptors were sampled from a woman aged 25 to 39 with Graves disease.

Worth noting for this clonotype: This clone may be a read error of a much larger clone one base away. V is TRBV9 and J is TRBJ2-1; D not resolved. The germline CDR1 and CDR2 sequences are SGDLS and YYNGEE. The CDR3 contains 11 residues. The CDR3 loop is CTSSVLGKQFF. CDR3 DNA: TGTACCAGCAGCGTACTGGGGAAGCAGTTCTTC.

This clonotype showed up just a few times. This rearrangement joins TRBV5-5 to TRBJ2-3, with D tentatively TRBD2 (5 bases). CDR3 length: 15 amino acids. Germline lookup yields CDR1 SGHKS and CDR2 YYEKEE (reference sequence). V shed 4 bases and J shed 10 bases, with 22 bases lying between them. For the CDR3, the DNA is TGTGCCAGCAGCCGGGATTTCCAACCCCACGGAGCGCAGTATTTT. The encoded protein is CASSRDFQPHGAQYF.

This clonotype was seen ten or more times. The V call is TRBV24-1, the J call TRBJ2-3, with a weak D call TRBD1 (5 bases). The CDR3 runs 15 residues. CDR1 KGHDR and CDR2 SFDVKD come from the germline V gene. Trimming left V 6 bases short and J 2 bases short, with 14 bases between. CDR3: CATSPVQGVTDTQYF. CDR3 sequence (DNA): TGTGCCACCAGTCCGGTCCAGGGCGTCACAGATACGCAGTATTTT.

The table lists this clonotype with many counts. The chain has TRBV11-2 and TRBJ1-5; maybe TRBD1 (6 bases). With 1 base removed from V and 6 bases from J, the gap between germline ends came to 13 bases. Germline assignment: CDR1 SGHAT and CDR2 FQNNGV. This CDR3 is built from 15 residues. In nucleotides, the CDR3 is TGTGCCAGCAGCTTAGGAACAGGGCAGGGTCAGCCCCAGCATTTT. Translated, it gives CASSLGTGQGQPQHF.

This clonotype was observed many times. V gene TRBV30 combines with J gene TRBJ2-7; 8 positions agree with TRBD1. Trimming took 4 bases from V and 0 from J; bases not matched to a gene: 5. The CDR3 totals 14 residues. Germline V gene data show CDR1 as GTSNPN and CDR2 as SVGIG (reference sequence). The CDR3 region is CAWKRTGTSYEQYF. Here the CDR3 DNA reads TGTGCCTGGAAAAGGACAGGGACCTCCTACGAGCAGTACTTC.

This clonotype was seen repeatedly, ten times or more. The chain employs TRBV28 and TRBJ2-3; TRBD1 aligns across 9 bases. The CDR3 extends over 16 amino acids. Germline CDR1 is MDHEN and CDR2 is SYDVKM. The trim removed 6 bases at V and 3 bases at J, leaving 10 bases unmatched. CDR3 sequence: CASREGQGLRTDTQYF. In DNA, the CDR3 is TGTGCCAGCAGGGAGGGACAGGGTCTGAGGACAGATACGCAGTATTTT.

Many counts were recorded for this clonotype. This rearrangement joins TRBV9 to TRBJ2-2; D is possibly TRBD1 (5 bases). Germline loops: CDR1 SGDLS, CDR2 YYNGEE. The CDR3 is made up of 13 amino acids. The V and J ends lost 2 bases and 7 bases respectively, with 9 bases between them. The chain's CDR3 is CASSVNRGGELFF. CDR3 in DNA: TGTGCCAGCAGCGTCAATAGGGGCGGGGAGCTGTTTTTT.

The sample holds a few counts of this clonotype. The V gene is TRBV24-1, the J gene TRBJ2-7; 8 bases agree with TRBD1. The CDR3 has 14 residues. Germline V gene sequence: CDR1 KGHDR, CDR2 SFDVKD. The trim removed 3 bases at V and 2 bases at J, leaving 2 bases unmatched. CDR3 region: CATSDARGPYEQYF. The CDR3, as DNA: TGTGCCACCAGTGATGCCAGGGGGCCCTACGAGCAGTACTTC.

This clonotype was picked up many times. This rearrangement joins TRBV7-9 to TRBJ2-7, with a possible D match to TRBD2 (6 bases). CDR1 SEHNR and CDR2 FQNEAQ come from the germline V gene (reference sequence). V was clipped by 4 bases and J by 6 bases, with 7 bases between them. This CDR3 is built from 11 residues. In DNA form, the CDR3 reads TGTGCCAGCAGCTCAGCGGGCGAGCAGTACTTC. Protein product: CASSSAGEQYF.

This clonotype has ten or more counts. The J gene is TRBJ2-3, the V gene TRBV3-1; D remains unclear. The CDR3 sequence is 12 residues long. Looked up from germline, CDR1 is LGHDT and CDR2 is YNNKEL (reference sequence). Trimming cost V 1 base and J 2 bases, with 1 base left between them. This chain's CDR3 is CASSQATDTQYF. The CDR3 coding sequence is TGTGCCAGCAGCCAAGCCACAGATACGCAGTATTTT.

V gene TRBV10-1 combines with J gene TRBJ2-5; 12 bases fit TRBD2. The CDR3 is 15 residues long. Germline V gene data show CDR1 as WNHNN and CDR2 as SYGVQD (reference sequence). V was pared by 7 bases and J by 4 bases, with 7 bases of the junction left unmatched. CDR3: CASIGLAGFRETQYF. For the CDR3, the DNA is TGCGCCAGCATCGGACTAGCGGGGTTTAGAGAGACCCAGTACTTC.

The rearrangement uses TRBV19 and TRBJ2-1, with 13 bases identical to TRBD2. Germline values: CDR1 LNHDA, CDR2 SQIVND (reference sequence). The CDR3 has 15 amino acids. After removal of 6 bases from V and 8 bases from J, the junction contained 7 bases not matched to a gene. The CDR3 bases are TGTGCCAGTAGCGGACTAGCGGGAGTCGGAGATGAGCAGTTCTTC. Its translation is CASSGLAGVGDEQFF. Complete variable domain (other parts from reference TRBV19 and TRBJ2-1): DGGITQSPKYLFRKEGQNVTLSCEQNLNHDAMYWYRQDPGQGLRLIYYSQIVNDFQKGDIAEGYSVSREKKESFPLTVTSAQKNPTAFYLCASSGLAGVGDEQFFGPGTRLTVL.